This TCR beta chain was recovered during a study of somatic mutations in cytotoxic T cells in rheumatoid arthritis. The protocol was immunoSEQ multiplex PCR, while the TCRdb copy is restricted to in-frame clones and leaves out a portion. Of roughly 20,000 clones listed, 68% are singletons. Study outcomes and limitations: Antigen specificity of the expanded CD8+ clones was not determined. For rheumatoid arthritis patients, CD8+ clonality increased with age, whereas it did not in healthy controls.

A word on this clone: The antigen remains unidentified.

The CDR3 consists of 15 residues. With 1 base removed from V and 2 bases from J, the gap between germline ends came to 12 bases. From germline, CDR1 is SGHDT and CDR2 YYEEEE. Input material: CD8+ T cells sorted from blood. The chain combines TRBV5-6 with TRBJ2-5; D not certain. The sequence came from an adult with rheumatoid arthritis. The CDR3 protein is CASSLWSQSQETQYF. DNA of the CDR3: TGTGCCAGCAGCTTGTGGAGTCAGTCTCAAGAGACCCAGTACTTC.